This T cell receptor beta chain was captured by sequencing in a study of CD4 T cells in relation to SARS-CoV-2 and coronaviruses. Trimming removed 4 bases from V and 8 bases from J, with 13 bases in between. This CDR3 has 13 amino acids. Germline V gene lookup returns CDR1 SGHNT and CDR2 YYREEE (reference sequence). The data were produced by immunoSEQ multiplex PCR, yet TCRdb's version contains in-frame clones alone and is incomplete. The sample lists about 54,000 clones, roughly 94% occurring once. Sequencing was done on a sample of naive CD4+ T cells from PBMCs. Subset here: naive CD4+ T cells isolated by negative enrichment. The chain is built from TRBV5-4 and TRBJ2-4, with TRBD2 as a possible D gene (7 bases). This TCR was sampled from an adult with COVID-19. The CDR3 protein is CASSVTGRDIQYF. CDR3 nucleotide sequence: TGTGCCAGCAGCGTCACAGGGAGGGACATTCAGTACTTC.